This T cell receptor (beta chain) was documented in a study of patients and donors after allogeneic stem cell transplantation. This clonotype was picked up a small number of times. CDR3 length equals 14 residues. V gave up 5 bases and J gave up 4 bases; unmatched junction bases: 7. MiXCR, run by TCRdb on the RT-PCR reads, gives a single entry per CDR3 protein. The sample carries 400,000 to 500,000 distinct CDR3 sequences, 16% recorded once. The TCR originated in a human donor who was either an allogeneic HSCT recipient or a stem cell or donor lymphocyte infusion donor (not recorded which). It is not recorded whose cells these are; they may come from a transplant donor. The specimen sequenced was blood, either unsorted or a sorted T cell fraction (not recorded which). The V call is TRBV12-3 or TRBV12-4, the J call TRBJ1-2; 7 positions match TRBD1. This CDR3 is CASSRSGGPYGYTF. CDR3 nucleotides: TGTGCCAGCAGTCGGTCAGGGGGTCCCTATGGCTACACCTTC.